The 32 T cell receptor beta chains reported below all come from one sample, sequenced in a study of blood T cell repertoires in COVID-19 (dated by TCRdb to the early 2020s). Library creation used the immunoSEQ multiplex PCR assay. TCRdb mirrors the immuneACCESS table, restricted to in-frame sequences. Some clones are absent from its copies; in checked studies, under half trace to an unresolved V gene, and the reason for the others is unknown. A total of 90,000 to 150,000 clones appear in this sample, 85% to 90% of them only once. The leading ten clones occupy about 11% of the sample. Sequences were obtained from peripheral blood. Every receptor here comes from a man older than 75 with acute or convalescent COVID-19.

The CDR3 region is CASSRTGEKTEAFF. In DNA, the CDR3 is TGTGCCAGCTCACGGACAGGGGAGAAGACTGAAGCTTTCTTT. The rearrangement joins TRBV18 to TRBJ1-1, with 9 bases identical to TRBD1. J lost 5 bases, V lost 4 bases, and 5 bases had no gene match. CDR3 length: 14 residues. Germline loops: CDR1 KGHSH, CDR2 LQKENI. The complete variable domain, with remaining parts taken from reference TRBV18 and TRBJ1-1, reads NAGVMQNPRHLVRRRGQEARLRCSPMKGHSHVYWYRQLPEEGLKFMVYLQKENIIDESGMPKERFSAEFPKEGPSILRIQQVVRGDSAAYFCASSRTGEKTEAFFGQGTRLTVV.

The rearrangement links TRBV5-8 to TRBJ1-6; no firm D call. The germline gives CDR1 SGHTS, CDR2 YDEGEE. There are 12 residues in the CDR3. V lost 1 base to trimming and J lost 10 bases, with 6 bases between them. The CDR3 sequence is CASSLFRSPLHF. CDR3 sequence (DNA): TGTGCCAGCAGCTTGTTCAGGTCACCCCTCCACTTT. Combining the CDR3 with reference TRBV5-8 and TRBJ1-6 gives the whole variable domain EAGVTQSPTHLIKTRGQQATLRCSPISGHTSVYWYQQALGLGLQFLLWYDEGEERNRGNFPPRFSGRQFPNYSSELNVNALELEDSALYLCASSLFRSPLHFGNGTRLTVT.

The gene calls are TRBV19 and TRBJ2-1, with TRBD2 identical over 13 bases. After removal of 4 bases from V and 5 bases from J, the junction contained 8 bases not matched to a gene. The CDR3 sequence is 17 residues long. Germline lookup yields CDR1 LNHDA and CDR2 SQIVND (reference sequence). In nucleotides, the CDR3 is TGTGCCAGTAGTAGGCGGACTAGCGGGAGCTCGCACAATGAGCAGTTCTTC. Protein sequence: CASSRRTSGSSHNEQFF.

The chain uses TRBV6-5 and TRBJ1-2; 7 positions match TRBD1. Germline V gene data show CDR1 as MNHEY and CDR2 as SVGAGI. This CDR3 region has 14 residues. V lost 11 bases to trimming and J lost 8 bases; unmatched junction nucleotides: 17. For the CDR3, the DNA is TGTGCCTGTGACGCGGACAGGTGGACGGAGGGCTACACCTTC. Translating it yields CACDADRWTEGYTF.

The CDR3 sequence: CASSIGPRDYGYTF. CDR3 sequence (DNA): TGCGCCAGCAGCATCGGTCCCCGGGACTATGGCTACACCTTC. The rearrangement links TRBV10-2 to TRBJ1-2; D unclear. The CDR3 is 14 residues long. V was shortened by 6 bases and J by 3 bases, with 14 bases between the two germline ends. CDR1 WSHSY and CDR2 SAAADI come from the germline V gene.

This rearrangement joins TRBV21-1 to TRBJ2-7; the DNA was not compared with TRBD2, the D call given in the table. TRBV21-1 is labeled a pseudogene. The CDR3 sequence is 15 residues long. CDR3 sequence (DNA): TGTGCCAGCAGCAAAGTCGGTAGCCGGTCCTACGAGCAGTACTTC. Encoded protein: CASSKVGSRSYEQYF.

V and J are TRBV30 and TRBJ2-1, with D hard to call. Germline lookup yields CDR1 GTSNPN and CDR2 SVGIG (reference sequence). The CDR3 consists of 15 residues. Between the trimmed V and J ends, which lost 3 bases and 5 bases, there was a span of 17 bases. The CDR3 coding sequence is TGTGCCTGGAGCGAAAACTGGTACGAGAACAATGAGCAGTTCTTC. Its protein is CAWSENWYENNEQFF.

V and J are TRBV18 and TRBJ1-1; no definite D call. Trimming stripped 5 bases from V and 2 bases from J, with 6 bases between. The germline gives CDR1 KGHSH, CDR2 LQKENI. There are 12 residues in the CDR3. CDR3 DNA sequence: TGTGCCAGCTCAGCCCTAAACACTGAAGCTTTCTTT. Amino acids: CASSALNTEAFF. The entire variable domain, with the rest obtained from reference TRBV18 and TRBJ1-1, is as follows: NAGVMQNPRHLVRRRGQEARLRCSPMKGHSHVYWYRQLPEEGLKFMVYLQKENIIDESGMPKERFSAEFPKEGPSILRIQQVVRGDSAAYFCASSALNTEAFFGQGTRLTVV.

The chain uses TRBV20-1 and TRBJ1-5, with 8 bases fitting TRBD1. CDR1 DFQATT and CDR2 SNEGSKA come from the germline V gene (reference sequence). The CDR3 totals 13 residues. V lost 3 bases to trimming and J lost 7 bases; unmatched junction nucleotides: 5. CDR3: CSASGTGVQPQHF. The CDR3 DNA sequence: TGCAGTGCTAGTGGGACAGGCGTCCAGCCCCAGCATTTT.

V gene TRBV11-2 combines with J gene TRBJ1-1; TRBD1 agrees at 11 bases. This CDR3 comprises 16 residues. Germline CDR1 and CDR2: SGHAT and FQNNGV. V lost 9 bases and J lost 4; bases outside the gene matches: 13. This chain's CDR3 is CASRTGGRALGTEAFF. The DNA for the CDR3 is TGTGCCAGTAGGACAGGGGGCCGGGCCCTGGGCACTGAAGCTTTCTTT.

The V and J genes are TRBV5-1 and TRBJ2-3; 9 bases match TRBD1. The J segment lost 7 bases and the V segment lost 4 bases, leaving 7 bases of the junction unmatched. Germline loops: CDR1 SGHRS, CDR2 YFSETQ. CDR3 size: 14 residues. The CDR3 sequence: CASSLRDRAHTQYF. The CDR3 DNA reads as TGCGCCAGCAGCCTCCGGGACAGGGCCCATACGCAGTATTTT.

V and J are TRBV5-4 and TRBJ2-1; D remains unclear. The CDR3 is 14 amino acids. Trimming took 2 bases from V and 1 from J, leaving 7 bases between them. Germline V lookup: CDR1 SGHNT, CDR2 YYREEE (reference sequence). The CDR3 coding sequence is TGTGCCAGCAGCTTACAGCAATCCTACAATGAGCAGTTCTTC. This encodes CASSLQQSYNEQFF.

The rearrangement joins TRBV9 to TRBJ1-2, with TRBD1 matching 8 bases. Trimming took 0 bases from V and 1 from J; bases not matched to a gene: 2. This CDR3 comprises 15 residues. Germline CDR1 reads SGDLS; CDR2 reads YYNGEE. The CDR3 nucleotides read TGTGCCAGCAGCGTAGCTACAGGGGGTAACTATGGCTACACCTTC. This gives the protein CASSVATGGNYGYTF.

DNA for the CDR3: TGCAGCGTTGATGGACAGGGGATCTACGAGCAGTACTTC. Its protein product is CSVDGQGIYEQYF. This rearrangement joins TRBV29-1 to TRBJ2-7, with 9 nucleotides matching TRBD1. The CDR3 length is 13 residues. Trimming took 3 bases from V and 3 from J; bases not matched to a gene: 3. The V gene's germline CDR1 is SQVTM and CDR2 ANQGSEA.

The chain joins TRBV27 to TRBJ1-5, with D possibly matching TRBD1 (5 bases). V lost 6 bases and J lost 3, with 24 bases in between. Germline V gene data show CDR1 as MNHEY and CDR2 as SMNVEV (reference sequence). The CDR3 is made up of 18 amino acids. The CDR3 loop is CASRSPILGQGSNQPQHF. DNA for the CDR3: TGTGCCAGCAGATCCCCGATTTTAGGGCAGGGTTCCAATCAGCCCCAGCATTTT.

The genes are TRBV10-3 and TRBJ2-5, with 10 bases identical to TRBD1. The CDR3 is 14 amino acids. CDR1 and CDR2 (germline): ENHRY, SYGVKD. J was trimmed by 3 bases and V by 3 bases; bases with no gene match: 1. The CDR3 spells CAISEGTGEETQYF. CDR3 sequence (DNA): TGTGCCATCAGTGAAGGGACAGGGGAAGAGACCCAGTACTTC.

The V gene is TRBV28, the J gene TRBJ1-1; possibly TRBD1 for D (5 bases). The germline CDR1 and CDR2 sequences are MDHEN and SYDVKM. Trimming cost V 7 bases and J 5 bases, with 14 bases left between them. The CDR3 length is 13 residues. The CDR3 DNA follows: TGTGCCAGCACCGGGGGGGGACTGACTGAAGCTTTCTTT. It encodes CASTGGGLTEAFF. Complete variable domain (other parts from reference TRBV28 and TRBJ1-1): DVKVTQSSRYLVKRTGEKVFLECVQDMDHENMFWYRQDPGLGLRLIYFSYDVKMKEKGDIPEGYSVSREKKERFSLILESASTNQTSMYLCASTGGGLTEAFFGQGTRLTVV.

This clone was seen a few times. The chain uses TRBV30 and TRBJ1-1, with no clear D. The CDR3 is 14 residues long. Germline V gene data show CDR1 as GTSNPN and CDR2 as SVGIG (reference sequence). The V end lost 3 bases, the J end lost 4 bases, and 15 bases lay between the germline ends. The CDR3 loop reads CAWRMALETTEAFF. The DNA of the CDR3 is TGTGCCTGGAGGATGGCTTTGGAGACCACTGAAGCTTTCTTT.

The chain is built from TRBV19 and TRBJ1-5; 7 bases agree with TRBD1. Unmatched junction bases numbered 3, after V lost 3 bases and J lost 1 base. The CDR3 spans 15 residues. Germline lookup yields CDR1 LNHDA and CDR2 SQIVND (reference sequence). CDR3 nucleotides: TGTGCCAGTAGTATGCAGGGGGTCAGCAATCAGCCCCAGCATTTT. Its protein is CASSMQGVSNQPQHF.

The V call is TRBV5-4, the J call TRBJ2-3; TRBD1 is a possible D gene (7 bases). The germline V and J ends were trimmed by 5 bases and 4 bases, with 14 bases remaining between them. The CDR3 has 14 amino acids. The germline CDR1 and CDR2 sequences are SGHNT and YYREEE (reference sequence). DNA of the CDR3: TGTGCCAGCAGTTGGAGGGGGCCGTCAGATACGCAGTATTTT. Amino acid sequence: CASSWRGPSDTQYF.

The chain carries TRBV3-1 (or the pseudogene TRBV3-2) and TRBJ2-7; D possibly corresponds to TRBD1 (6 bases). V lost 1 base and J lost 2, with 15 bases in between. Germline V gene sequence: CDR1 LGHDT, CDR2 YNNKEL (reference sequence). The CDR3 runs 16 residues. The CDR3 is CASSQVRTGRAYEQYF. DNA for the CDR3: TGTGCCAGCAGCCAAGTCCGAACAGGGCGCGCCTACGAGCAGTACTTC.

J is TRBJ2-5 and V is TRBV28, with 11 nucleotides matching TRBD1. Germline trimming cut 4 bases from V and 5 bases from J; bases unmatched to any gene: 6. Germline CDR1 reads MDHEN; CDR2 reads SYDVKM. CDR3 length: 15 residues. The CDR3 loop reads CASSSSGQGAETQYF. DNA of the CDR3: TGTGCCAGCAGTTCAAGCGGACAGGGGGCCGAGACCCAGTACTTC.

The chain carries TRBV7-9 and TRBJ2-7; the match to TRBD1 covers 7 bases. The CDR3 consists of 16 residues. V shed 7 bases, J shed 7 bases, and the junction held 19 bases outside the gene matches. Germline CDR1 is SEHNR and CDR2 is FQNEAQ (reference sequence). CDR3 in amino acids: CASTSLTGTAFLEQYF. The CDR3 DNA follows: TGTGCCAGCACCTCCTTAACCGGGACAGCTTTCCTGGAGCAGTACTTC. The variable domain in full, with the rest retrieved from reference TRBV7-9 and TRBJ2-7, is DTGVSQNPRHKITKRGQNVTFRCDPISEHNRLYWYRQTLGQGPEFLTYFQNEAQLEKSRLLSDRFSAERPKGSFSTLEIQRTEQGDSAMYLCASTSLTGTAFLEQYFGPGTRLTVT.

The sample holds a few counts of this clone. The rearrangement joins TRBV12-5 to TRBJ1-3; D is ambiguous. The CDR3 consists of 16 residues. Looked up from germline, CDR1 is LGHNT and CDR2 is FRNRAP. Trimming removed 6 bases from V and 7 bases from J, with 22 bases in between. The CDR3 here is CASGAPGSDLRNTIYF. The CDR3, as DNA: TGTGCTAGTGGGGCTCCGGGATCCGACCTGAGGAACACCATATATTTT.

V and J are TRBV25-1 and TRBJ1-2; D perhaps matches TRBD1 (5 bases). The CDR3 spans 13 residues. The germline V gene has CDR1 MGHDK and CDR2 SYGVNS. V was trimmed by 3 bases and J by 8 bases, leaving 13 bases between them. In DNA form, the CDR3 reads TGTGCCAGCAGTGACGTCAGGGTTGGAGGCTACACCTTC. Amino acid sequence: CASSDVRVGGYTF.

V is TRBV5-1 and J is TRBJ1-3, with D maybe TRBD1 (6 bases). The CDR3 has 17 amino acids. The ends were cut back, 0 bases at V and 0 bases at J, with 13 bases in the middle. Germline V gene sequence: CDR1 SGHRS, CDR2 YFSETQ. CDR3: CASSLGGTGHSGNTIYF. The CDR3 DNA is TGCGCCAGCAGCTTGGGGGGTACAGGGCACTCTGGAAACACCATATATTTT.

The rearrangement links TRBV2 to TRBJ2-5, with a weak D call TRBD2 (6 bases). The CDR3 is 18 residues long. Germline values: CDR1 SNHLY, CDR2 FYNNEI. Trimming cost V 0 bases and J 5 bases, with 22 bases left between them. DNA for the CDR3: TGTGCCAGCAGTGAAGCGTTTGGGCGGGGAGAGGCTCGGGAGACCCAGTACTTC. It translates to CASSEAFGRGEARETQYF.

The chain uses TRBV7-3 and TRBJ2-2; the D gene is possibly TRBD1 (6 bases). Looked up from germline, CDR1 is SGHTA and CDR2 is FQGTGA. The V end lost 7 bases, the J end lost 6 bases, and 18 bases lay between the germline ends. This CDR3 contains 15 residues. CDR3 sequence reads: CASTLNQGSAGELFF. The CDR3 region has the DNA TGTGCCAGCACTCTAAACCAGGGGTCTGCCGGGGAGCTGTTTTTT.

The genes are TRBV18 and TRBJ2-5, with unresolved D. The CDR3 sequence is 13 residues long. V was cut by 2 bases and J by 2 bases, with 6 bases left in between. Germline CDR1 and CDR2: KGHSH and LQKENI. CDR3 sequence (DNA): TGTGCCAGCTCACCAGGCAAACAAGAGACCCAGTACTTC. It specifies CASSPGKQETQYF.

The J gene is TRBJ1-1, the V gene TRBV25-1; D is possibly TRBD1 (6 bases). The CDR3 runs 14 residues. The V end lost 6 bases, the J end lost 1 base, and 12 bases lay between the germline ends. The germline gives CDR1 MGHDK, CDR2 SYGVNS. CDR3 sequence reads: CASRKGGRNTEAFF. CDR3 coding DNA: TGTGCCAGCAGAAAAGGGGGACGGAACACTGAAGCTTTCTTT.

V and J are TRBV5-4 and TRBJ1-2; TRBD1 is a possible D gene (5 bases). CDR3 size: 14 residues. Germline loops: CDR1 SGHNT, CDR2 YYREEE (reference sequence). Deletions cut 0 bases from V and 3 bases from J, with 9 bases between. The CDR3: CASSLAGRDYGYTF. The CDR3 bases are TGTGCCAGCAGCTTGGCTGGCAGGGACTATGGCTACACCTTC.

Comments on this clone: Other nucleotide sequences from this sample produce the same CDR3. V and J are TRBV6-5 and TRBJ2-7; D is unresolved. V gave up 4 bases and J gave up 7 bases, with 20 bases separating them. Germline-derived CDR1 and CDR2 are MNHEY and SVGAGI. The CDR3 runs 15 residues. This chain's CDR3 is CASSWRGGSYYEQYF. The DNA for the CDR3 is TGTGCCAGCAGTTGGCGCGGTGGCAGCTACTATGAGCAGTACTTC.